This TCR beta chain derives from a study of OX40 agonist ivuxolimab in advanced cancers. Notes on the research overall: Ivuxolimab, which targeted the costimulatory receptor OX40 (CD134), was an agonistic, fully human IgG2 monoclonal antibody. Peripheral TCRbeta sequencing aimed to test whether ivuxolimab altered TCR sequence diversity and caused clonal T-cell expansion. Prior anti-PD-1, anti-PD-L1 or anti-CTLA-4 therapy was permitted, and approximately 40% of dose-escalation patients had received checkpoint inhibitors. Three dose-escalation patients achieved partial responses, one with hepatocellular carcinoma and two with cutaneous melanoma. In the dose-escalation cohort, 82.7% of patients were male, and the mean age was approximately 60 years, with a range of roughly 23 to 85. The monotherapy dose-escalation portion (N of about 50 patients) of the phase I ivuxolimab trial is reported in the paper. Of the approximately 50 patients in dose escalation, some 20 had hepatocellular carcinoma, about 15 had melanoma, 9 had renal cell carcinoma and 9 had head and neck cancer. Intravenous ivuxolimab was administered to patients every 2 weeks at six dose levels: 0.01, 0.1, 0.3, 1.5, 3 and 10 mg/kg. Broader findings and caveats from the paper: Antigen specificity was not determined for the clonally expanded peripheral T cells. Low levels of normalized T-cell clonal expansion were also seen in some patients who did not respond. Partial responders in the 0.1-3.0 mg/kg groups had among the lowest normalized peripheral clonal expansion, especially among CD8+ T cells. After ivuxolimab, more expanded clones were found on average in CD8+ T cells than in CD4+ T cells. At doses of 0.1 to 3.0 mg/kg, clonal expansion of both CD4+ and CD8+ blood T cells was observed from baseline to week 6.

The trial excluded patients who had a history of autoimmune disease or were on systemic immunosuppression. Peripheral blood for TCR sequencing was collected from all dose cohorts at baseline, on cycle 4 day 1, and on cycle 7 day 1. Samples were obtained from an open-label, multicenter, first-in-human phase I dose-escalation trial of ivuxolimab. Adults with locally advanced or metastatic head and neck squamous cell, hepatocellular, melanoma or renal cell carcinoma were enrolled in the trial. Before TCR sequencing, CD4+ T cells and CD8+ T cells were sorted from peripheral blood as separate populations. As for this clone: It lacks a known antigen. No quality values exist for individual bases; no much larger clone is one base distant.

For sequencing of the TCRbeta CDR3 region, genomic DNA was extracted from the sorted cells. The immunoSEQ Assay was used to sequence the TCRbeta CDR3 regions. TCRdb took this table from immuneACCESS and kept in-frame rearrangements with V and J called. Such tables lack part of the clones; where checked against another copy, unresolved V genes explain under half of the gap, and the rest is unexplained. Within this sample are approximately 80,000 clones, with about 92% of them counted one time only. About 0.2% of the sample belongs to the ten largest clones. The clonotype was recovered from an adult with an advanced solid tumor such as melanoma, head and neck, liver or kidney cancer. Sequences were derived from CD4+ or CD8+ T cells sorted from blood, sampled in a trial of the OX40 agonist ivuxolimab.

The bases are TGTGCCAGCAGCCCATGGCCGACCCAGTACTTC. Its amino acids are CASSPWPTQYF. The V gene is TRBV7-2 and the J gene is TRBJ2-5; the D gene assignment is ambiguous. V is cut by 5 bases and J by 7 bases, and the space between the germline ends is 8 bases. The CDR3 sequence holds 11 residues, the cysteine and phenylalanine included. Kept here is only the CDR3 DNA, which spans 33 bases and is read in frame from base 1. CDR1 is given as SGHTA and CDR2 as FQGNSA, both from the germline V gene.